This TCR beta chain is drawn from a study of vaccination effects on CD4 cells after COVID-19. Sequencing was performed with immunoSEQ multiplex PCR; in TCRdb, only in-frame clones are kept and a portion is missing. The repertoire consists of 40,000 to 45,000 clones, with approximately 82% occurring once and the leading ten covering 3.5% to 4.5%. Upon completion of 10 to 11 days in culture, CD4+ T cells were isolated. The person acquired a PCR-confirmed SARS-CoV-2 infection between March and December 2020. Either the BNT162b2 or mRNA-1273 vaccine was given to participants in two doses. Concerning this clone: Its target is not known.

The V gene's germline CDR1 is SGHAT and CDR2 FQNNGV. This CDR3 spans 19 amino acids. V dropped 4 bases and J dropped 3; count of bases not matched to a gene: 16. This TCR was sampled from a human donor who had a prior SARS-CoV-2 infection. The sequenced sample was CD4+ T cells from PBMCs cultured without peptide, obtained after COVID-19 vaccination. This chain uses TRBV11-2 with TRBJ2-7, with 12 nucleotides matching TRBD1. CDR3: CASSSINRDRGPGRYEQYF. DNA for the CDR3: TGTGCCAGCAGCTCCATAAACCGGGACAGGGGGCCGGGTCGCTACGAGCAGTACTTC.